The rows below give T cell receptor beta chains drawn from one sample of a study of blood T cell repertoires in COVID-19. Sequencing used immunoSEQ multiplex PCR; TCRdb keeps in-frame clones, though not all of them. Of more than 300,000 clones in the sample, roughly nine tenths are singletons; the top ten hold roughly 3.9%. Specimen: PBMCs or T cells enriched from blood (not recorded which). These receptors were collected from a woman aged 30 to 39 who had been exposed to COVID-19. Both conserved end residues are part of each CDR3. The D gene is left open where the match is weak. Part of the rows lack a size; the others show once, few, many or a class for expanded clones.

d_call | j_call | clone_size | cdr3_length | v_call | cdr3_aa | cdr3_nt
- | TRBJ1-6 | - | 16 | TRBV19 | CASSIGLDSSWSPLHF | TGTGCCAGTAGTATAGGCCTGGACAGCTCGTGGTCACCCCTCCACTTT
- | TRBJ1-3 | - | 16 | TRBV9 | CASSGRDLSSGNTIYF | TGTGCCAGCAGCGGGAGGGACTTGAGCTCTGGAAACACCATATATTTT
- | TRBJ1-1 | - | 13 | TRBV10-3 | CAINNVGNTEAFF | TGTGCCATCAATAATGTCGGGAACACTGAAGCTTTCTTT
TRBD1 | TRBJ1-1 | - | 14 | TRBV29-1 | CSVTGVIEGTEAFF | TGCAGCGTTACAGGGGTGATAGAGGGCACTGAAGCTTTCTTT
TRBD1 | TRBJ1-6 | - | 15 | TRBV7-8 | CASSWQGAQGSPLHF | TGTGCCAGCAGCTGGCAGGGGGCGCAAGGCTCACCCCTCCACTTT
TRBD1 | TRBJ2-7 | - | 16 | TRBV5-1 | CASSLNHRQGTYEQYF | TGCGCCAGCAGCTTGAACCACAGACAGGGGACCTACGAGCAGTACTTC
TRBD1 | TRBJ2-7 | - | 16 | TRBV29-1 | CSVQQIYRGEKGEQYF | TGCAGCGTTCAACAAATTTACAGGGGGGAGAAGGGCGAGCAGTACTTC
- | TRBJ2-1 | - | 16 | TRBV6-5 | CASSFPRGLSYNEQFF | TGTGCCAGCAGTTTCCCCCGGGGTCTTTCCTACAATGAGCAGTTCTTC
- | TRBJ1-2 | - | 15 | TRBV18 | CASSPRVILARGYTF | TGTGCCAGCTCACCGCGAGTGATCCTAGCTAGGGGCTACACCTTC
- | TRBJ1-1 | - | 12 | TRBV30 | CAWSKGITEAFF | TGTGCCTGGAGTAAGGGGATCACTGAAGCTTTCTTT
- | TRBJ1-6 | - | 18 | TRBV5-1 | CASSPFGTSVLPNSPLHF | TGCGCCAGCAGCCCATTCGGGACATCTGTACTCCCTAATTCACCCCTCCACTTT
- | TRBJ1-3 | - | 16 | TRBV19 | CASSIMGPRSGNTIYF | TGTGCCAGTAGTATAATGGGCCCTCGCTCTGGAAACACCATATATTTT
- | TRBJ1-4 | - | 15 | TRBV4-3 | CASSQEARPNEKLFF | TGCGCCAGCAGCCAAGAGGCCCGTCCCAATGAAAAACTGTTTTTT
TRBD2 | TRBJ2-1 | - | 15 | TRBV18 | CASSPQRGPIQEQFF | TGTGCCAGCTCACCACAGCGGGGGCCAATACAAGAGCAGTTCTTC
- | TRBJ1-3 | few | 13 | TRBV10-3 | CAPLSVSGNTIYF | TGTGCCCCCTTGTCCGTCTCTGGAAACACCATATATTTT
TRBD2 | TRBJ2-5 | - | 15 | TRBV11-1 | CASSLVAGGTETQYF | TGTGCCAGCAGCTTAGTTGCGGGGGGGACGGAGACCCAGTACTTC
- | TRBJ1-5 | - | 15 | TRBV4-3 | CASSQDWGTYQPQHF | TGCGCCAGCAGCCAAGATTGGGGGACTTATCAGCCCCAGCATTTT
TRBD2 | TRBJ2-1 | - | 16 | TRBV5-4 | CASSRTSGGADNEQFF | TGTGCCAGCAGCAGAACTAGCGGGGGGGCGGACAATGAGCAGTTCTTC
- | TRBJ1-2 | - | 13 | TRBV7-9 | CASSLDGSHGYTF | TGTGCCAGCAGCTTAGACGGGTCGCATGGCTACACCTTC
TRBD1 | TRBJ1-4 | once | 19 | TRBV4-3 | CASSQSPAGGPGGNEKLFF | TGCGCCAGCAGCCAATCCCCAGCAGGGGGCCCCGGTGGTAATGAAAAACTGTTTTTT
TRBD1 | TRBJ2-7 | - | 15 | TRBV7-9 | CASSLERTGDYEQYF | TGTGCCAGCAGCTTAGAGAGGACAGGGGACTACGAGCAGTACTTC
TRBD1 | TRBJ2-2 | - | 16 | TRBV2 | CASSVNRDRVAGELFF | TGTGCCAGCAGTGTAAACCGGGACAGGGTTGCCGGGGAGCTGTTTTTT
TRBD1 | TRBJ1-2 | once | 16 | TRBV23-1 | CASSQSRAQGGYGYTF | TGCGCCAGCAGTCAATCGAGGGCTCAGGGGGGCTATGGCTACACCTTC
- | TRBJ1-2 | - | 14 | TRBV27 | CASSYWTEPYGYTF | TGTGCCAGCAGTTATTGGACAGAGCCCTATGGCTACACCTTC
- | TRBJ1-2 | - | 12 | TRBV12-3/TRBV12-4 | CASSLRGNGYTF | TGTGCCAGCAGTTTGAGGGGGAACGGCTACACCTTC
- | TRBJ1-6 | - | 14 | TRBV2 | CASSDRARNSPLHF | TGTGCCAGCAGTGACAGGGCCCGGAATTCACCCCTCCACTTT
- | TRBJ2-1 | - | 17 | TRBV11-2 | CASSLSPRGGNYNEQFF | TGTGCCAGCAGCTTATCCCCTCGGGGTGGGAACTACAATGAGCAGTTCTTC
TRBD1 | TRBJ1-2 | once | 13 | TRBV15 | CATSRDRGHGYTF | TGTGCCACCAGCAGAGATAGGGGGCATGGCTACACCTTC
TRBD1 | TRBJ1-5 | - | 14 | TRBV6-5 | CASRAGQGDQPQHF | TGTGCCAGCAGGGCGGGACAGGGCGATCAGCCCCAGCATTTT
TRBD1 | TRBJ1-1 | - | 13 | TRBV29-1 | CSIQGAPSTEAFF | TGCAGCATTCAGGGGGCGCCGAGCACTGAAGCTTTCTTT
- | TRBJ2-7 | few | 15 | TRBV20-1 | CSASGEGVDSYEQYF | TGCAGTGCTAGTGGCGAGGGGGTAGACTCCTACGAGCAGTACTTC
- | TRBJ1-4 | - | 15 | TRBV4-2 | CASRPLGGEKEKLFF | TGTGCCAGCAGACCTCTGGGGGGAGAGAAAGAAAAACTGTTTTTT
TRBD1 | TRBJ1-1 | once | 14 | TRBV5-1 | CASSTDRGYAEAFF | TGCGCCAGCAGCACAGACAGGGGCTACGCTGAAGCTTTCTTT
- | TRBJ2-7 | - | 15 | TRBV5-1 | CASSSTGGHPYEQYF | TGCGCCAGCAGCTCCACGGGGGGCCATCCCTACGAGCAGTACTTC
- | TRBJ1-1 | - | 13 | TRBV29-1 | CSVGAGGRTEAFF | TGCAGCGTTGGGGCCGGTGGTAGAACTGAAGCTTTCTTT
- | TRBJ2-7 | - | 14 | TRBV9 | CASSVGPSSYEQYF | TGTGCCAGCAGCGTAGGGCCCAGCTCCTACGAGCAGTACTTC
- | TRBJ2-1 | - | 12 | TRBV10-3 | CAIRWSGGEQFF | TGTGCCATCAGGTGGAGCGGCGGTGAGCAGTTCTTC
- | TRBJ2-5 | - | 14 | TRBV2 | CASRGTRGVGTQYF | TGTGCCAGCAGAGGGACACGCGGTGTAGGGACCCAGTACTTC
- | TRBJ1-2 | - | 13 | TRBV6-5 | CASSPGLPSGYTF | TGTGCCAGCAGTCCGGGACTCCCGTCCGGCTACACCTTC
- | TRBJ1-2 | - | 15 | TRBV5-5 | CASSRGSFANYGYTF | TGTGCCAGCAGCCGCGGCAGTTTTGCTAACTATGGCTACACCTTC
- | TRBJ1-3 | - | 13 | TRBV4-2 | CASSPNSGNTIYF | TGTGCCAGCAGCCCCAACTCTGGAAACACCATATATTTT
- | TRBJ2-1 | once | 13 | TRBV13 | CASSLVRGAILFF | TGTGCCAGCAGCTTAGTCCGCGGAGCTATATTGTTCTTC
- | TRBJ2-2 | few | 12 | TRBV2 | CASSEHAGELFF | TGTGCCAGCAGTGAACATGCCGGTGAGCTGTTTTTT
- | TRBJ2-7 | - | 12 | TRBV7-2 | CASSIAQYEQYF | TGTGCCAGCAGCATCGCCCAGTACGAGCAGTACTTC
- | TRBJ2-5 | - | 15 | TRBV7-3 | CASSKNSGGWETQYF | TGTGCCAGCAGCAAAAATAGTGGGGGCTGGGAGACCCAGTACTTC
TRBD2 | TRBJ2-5 | - | 16 | TRBV7-8 | CASSSLTRGGFETQYF | TGTGCCAGCAGCTCCCTAACGCGGGGGGGTTTTGAGACCCAGTACTTC
- | TRBJ1-5 | - | 13 | TRBV10-2 | CASSVPNNQPQHF | TGCGCCAGCAGTGTTCCCAACAATCAGCCCCAGCATTTT
TRBD1 | TRBJ1-5 | - | 16 | TRBV30 | CAWSVLGGQGNQPQHF | TGTGCCTGGAGTGTACTTGGAGGACAGGGTAATCAGCCCCAGCATTTT
- | TRBJ1-1 | - | 13 | TRBV19 | CASSISRNTEAFF | TGTGCCAGTAGTATCTCTAGGAACACTGAAGCTTTCTTT
TRBD1 | TRBJ1-4 | - | 15 | TRBV2 | CASRTRDRKREKLFF | TGTGCCAGCAGGACCAGGGACAGGAAGAGAGAAAAACTGTTTTTT
- | TRBJ1-4 | - | 14 | TRBV4-3 | CASSQGSRDEKLFF | TGCGCCAGCAGCCAAGGAAGCCGGGATGAAAAACTGTTTTTT
TRBD1 | TRBJ2-3 | once | 15 | TRBV5-1 | CASGEQGMGPDTQYF | TGCGCCAGCGGCGAACAGGGGATGGGTCCAGATACGCAGTATTTT
- | TRBJ1-2 | - | 14 | TRBV5-1 | CASSLTVPGRGYTF | TGCGCCAGCAGCTTGACAGTGCCCGGCAGGGGCTACACCTTC
- | TRBJ1-1 | - | 15 | TRBV6-1 | CASSEGEGMGTEAFF | TGTGCCAGCAGTGAAGGCGAGGGAATGGGAACTGAAGCTTTCTTT
TRBD2 | TRBJ2-4 | - | 16 | TRBV7-2 | CASSLGLAGAGNIQYF | TGTGCCAGCAGCCTGGGACTAGCGGGGGCGGGAAACATTCAGTACTTC
- | TRBJ2-2 | - | 18 | TRBV4-2 | CASSLITTTGGATGELFF | TGTGCCAGCAGCCTGATCACAACAACAGGGGGGGCTACCGGGGAGCTGTTTTTT
- | TRBJ2-5 | - | 16 | TRBV7-2 | CASSLVWGGARETQYF | TGTGCCAGCAGCTTAGTTTGGGGGGGGGCCCGGGAGACCCAGTACTTC
- | TRBJ1-5 | once | 15 | TRBV6-5 | CANHYRDRSNQPQHF | TGTGCCAACCACTATCGTGACAGGAGCAATCAGCCCCAGCATTTT
TRBD1 | TRBJ1-1 | - | 16 | TRBV14 | CASSHNRGNMNTEAFF | TGTGCCAGCAGCCATAACAGGGGGAATATGAACACTGAAGCTTTCTTT